These 18 T cell receptor beta chains were sequenced from one sample in a study of T-cell memory formation after mild COVID-19. MiXCR, run by TCRdb on the 5' RACE reads, gives a single entry per CDR3 protein. The sample gives hundreds of thousands of distinct CDR3 sequences, around 21% of which show up once; 12% is in the top ten. Sequencing was carried out using PBMCs or a T cell subset sorted from them (not recorded which). The receptors derive from an adult woman who had mild COVID-19 (a few samples of this study predate the infection). Cell type and time point are not known.

The table lists this clonotype with a few counts. The V and J genes are TRBV5-6 and TRBJ1-2, with unresolved D. Trimming shortened V by 1 base and J by 8 bases, and 6 bases separated the two germline ends. CDR1 and CDR2 (germline): SGHDT, YYEEEE. This CDR3 is built from 11 residues. The CDR3 loop reads CASSLTGGYTF. CDR3 coding DNA: TGTGCCAGCAGCTTGACTGGCGGCTACACCTTC.

Details on this clonotype: Sequence at one end of the junction differs from germline and may be a read error. V usage is TRBV5-1 and J usage is TRBJ2-3; tentative D call: TRBD2 (6 bases). The V gene's germline CDR1 is SGHRS and CDR2 YFSETQ. This CDR3 spans 16 amino acids. The CDR3 DNA reads as TGCGCCAGCAGCTTGTGGGGGGACGGAGGCACGGATACGCAGTATTTT. Translated, it gives CASSLWGDGGTDTQYF.

The rearrangement joins TRBV27 to TRBJ2-7; TRBD2 aligns across 7 bases. V gave up 5 bases and J gave up 3 bases; unmatched junction bases: 13. There are 16 residues in the CDR3. Germline V lookup: CDR1 MNHEY, CDR2 SMNVEV (reference sequence). The CDR3 DNA reads as TGTGCCAGCAGTCCCTTATTGGGGGGGAGCCTCTACGAGCAGTACTTC. Its protein is CASSPLLGGSLYEQYF.

This clonotype was recorded a few times. V gene TRBV7-2 combines with J gene TRBJ1-6; D not resolved. V was pared by 1 base and J by 9 bases, with 10 bases between. The germline gives CDR1 SGHTA, CDR2 FQGNSA. The CDR3 is 14 amino acids. CDR3 amino acids: CASSLVGSGSPLHF. The DNA for the CDR3 is TGTGCCAGCAGCTTAGTAGGGTCGGGTTCACCCCTCCACTTT.

This clonotype was picked up a small number of times. The chain recombines TRBV4-1 with TRBJ2-3; D call uncertain. This CDR3 is 15 amino acids long. Germline V gives CDR1 MGHRA, CDR2 YSYEKL. V was clipped by 2 bases and J by 6 bases, with 15 bases between them. The CDR3 sequence: CASSQLQARADTQYF. Here the CDR3 DNA reads TGCGCCAGCAGCCAATTACAAGCGCGAGCGGATACGCAGTATTTT.

DNA for the CDR3: TGTGCCAGCAGCCAAGAGTTGGGGACAGAAAGTTACGAGCAGTACTTC. It codes for CASSQELGTESYEQYF. V usage is TRBV3-1 and J usage is TRBJ2-7; 7 bases map to TRBD1. The V segment lost 0 bases and the J segment 4 bases; nucleotides outside the gene matches: 9. This CDR3 contains 16 residues. Per the germline V gene, CDR1 is LGHDT and CDR2 is YNNKEL (reference sequence).

V and J are TRBV13 and TRBJ2-1, with D unclear. The CDR3 is made up of 11 amino acids. Trimming removed 3 bases at V and 8 bases at J, with 5 bases between. Germline V gene sequence: CDR1 PRHDT, CDR2 FYEKMQ (reference sequence). CDR3 loop: CASSFTDEQFF. CDR3 DNA: TGTGCCAGCAGCTTCACCGATGAGCAGTTCTTC. The entire variable domain, with the rest obtained from reference TRBV13 and TRBJ2-1, is as follows: AAGVIQSPRHLIKEKRETATLKCYPIPRHDTVYWYQQGPGQDPQFLISFYEKMQSDKGSIPDRFSAQQFSDYHSELNMSSLELGDSALYFCASSFTDEQFFGPGTRLTVL.

This clonotype came up a few times. This sequence joins TRBV20-1 and TRBJ2-1, with TRBD2 matching 11 bases. This CDR3 comprises 12 residues. The germline V gene encodes CDR1 DFQATT and CDR2 SNEGSKA (reference sequence). The CDR3 spells CRVAGGRNEQFF. The CDR3 DNA sequence: TGCAGGGTAGCGGGGGGGAGGAATGAGCAGTTCTTC.

The chain carries TRBV15 and TRBJ2-1; no reliable D call. CDR3 length: 17 amino acids. The V end was cut by 0 bases, the J end by 5 bases, with 17 bases between. In germline, CDR1 is LNHNV, CDR2 YYDKDF (reference sequence). The CDR3 loop is CATSRDRGVRPNNEQFF. The CDR3 bases are TGTGCCACCAGCAGAGATCGCGGAGTACGACCGAACAATGAGCAGTTCTTC.

This chain uses TRBV7-8 with TRBJ2-4; TRBD2 agrees at 9 bases. Germline trimming cut 2 bases from V and 0 bases from J; bases unmatched to any gene: 11. Germline V gene sequence: CDR1 SGHVS, CDR2 FQNEAQ. The CDR3 length is 19 residues. As DNA, the CDR3 is TGTGCCAGCAGCTTAAGGACGCCCGAGCGGGGGGAAGCCAAAAACATTCAGTACTTC. This sequence encodes CASSLRTPERGEAKNIQYF.

Here the CDR3 reads CASSQEPADEQFF. CDR3 bases: TGCGCCAGCAGCCAAGAACCCGCGGATGAGCAGTTCTTC. The rearrangement uses TRBV4-3 and TRBJ2-1; D not resolved. Germline CDR1 and CDR2: LGHNA and YSLEER. V was cut by 0 bases and J by 8 bases, with 8 bases left in between. This CDR3 is 13 amino acids long.

There are a few counts of this clonotype. J is TRBJ2-2 and V is TRBV7-6; D may be TRBD1 (6 bases). Germline V gene data show CDR1 as SGHVS and CDR2 as FNYEAQ. The V and J ends lost 7 bases and 2 bases respectively, with 17 bases between them. The CDR3 loop spans 16 amino acids. The DNA for the CDR3 is TGTGCCAGCATAAACCCGACGGACAGTAACACCGGGGAGCTGTTTTTT. Translation: CASINPTDSNTGELFF. The whole variable domain, remainder taken from reference TRBV7-6 and TRBJ2-2, is GAGVSQSPRYKVTKRGQDVALRCDPISGHVSLYWYRQALGQGPEFLTYFNYEAQQDKSGLPNDRFSAERPEGSISTLTIQRTEQRDSAMYRCASINPTDSNTGELFFGEGSRLTVL.

This clonotype was detected a few times. CDR3 protein: CASSYREATDTQYF. The DNA for the CDR3 is TGCGCCAGCAGCTACCGGGAGGCCACAGATACGCAGTATTTT. This rearrangement joins TRBV4-1 to TRBJ2-3; TRBD2 matches 7 bases. CDR1 MGHRA and CDR2 YSYEKL come from the germline V gene. This CDR3 comprises 14 residues. J lost 2 bases, V lost 5 bases, and 4 bases had no gene match.

J is TRBJ2-3 and V is TRBV20-1; D may match TRBD1 or TRBD2 (6 bases each). This CDR3 has 16 amino acids. Germline V gene sequence: CDR1 DFQATT, CDR2 SNEGSKA (reference sequence). V shed 0 bases and J shed 6 bases, with 19 bases lying between them. The CDR3 sequence: CSARDIGGTYVDTQYF. DNA of the CDR3: TGCAGTGCTAGAGATATAGGGGGGACCTACGTTGATACGCAGTATTTT.

This clonotype was recorded a few times. The gene calls are TRBV20-1 and TRBJ2-3, with 9 bases identical to TRBD2. Germline CDR1 DFQATT, CDR2 SNEGSKA (reference sequence). V dropped 0 bases and J dropped 2; count of bases not matched to a gene: 6. CDR3 length: 16 amino acids. The CDR3 spells CSARDLLAGPTDTQYF. The CDR3 bases are TGCAGTGCTAGAGATCTGCTAGCGGGGCCCACAGATACGCAGTATTTT.

The chain is built from TRBV9 and TRBJ2-1; 12 positions match TRBD2. J gave up 9 bases and V 3 bases, and 7 bases lay outside the gene matches. CDR1 and CDR2 from the germline V gene are SGDLS and YYNGEE. The CDR3 contains 15 residues. The CDR3 loop reads CASSGLAGELGEQFF. CDR3 DNA: TGTGCCAGCAGCGGACTAGCGGGAGAGCTCGGTGAGCAGTTCTTC.

The sample holds many counts of this clonotype. This sequence joins TRBV5-5 and TRBJ1-1; D is unclear. This CDR3 spans 14 amino acids. CDR1 SGHKS and CDR2 YYEKEE come from the germline V gene (reference sequence). Trimming left V 2 bases short and J 0 bases short, with 8 bases between. The CDR3: CASSLDIVNTEAFF. CDR3 nucleotides: TGTGCCAGCAGCTTAGACATAGTGAACACTGAAGCTTTCTTT.

This clonotype has just a few counts. CDR3 residues: CASSYRSSGDLAKNIQYF. DNA of the CDR3: TGTGCCAGCAGTTACCGGTCTAGCGGGGACCTAGCCAAAAACATTCAGTACTTC. This chain links TRBV6-5 with TRBJ2-4, with 9 bases matching TRBD2. This CDR3 has 18 amino acids. Germline assignment: CDR1 MNHEY and CDR2 SVGAGI. V was pared by 2 bases and J by 0 bases, with 8 bases of the junction left unmatched.